This T cell receptor (beta chain) was recovered during a study of identical twins (dated by TCRdb to the mid-2010s). Some background on the complete study: The study deep-sequenced TCR alpha and beta repertoires from monozygotic twins, unrelated adults of various ages and cord blood to test whether fetal clonotypes persist. To rule out contamination, replicate twin experiments were performed at different times with different library preparation protocols.

Library generation was performed with 5' RACE. Sequencing used an Illumina HiSeq 2000. A universal primer binding site was introduced by template switching, and a unique molecular identifier was present in the final cDNA, enabling accurate counting of TCR cDNA molecules. Specific primers in the conserved constant-segment region were used to synthesize first-strand cDNA for the TCR alpha and beta chains. To control for contamination, every cDNA library was double barcoded, receiving both a SMART-Mk sample barcode and Illumina barcodes. TruSeq adapter sequences along with Illumina sample barcodes were introduced in two successive PCR steps. The Illumina HiSeq platform was used with custom primers to sequence TCR alpha and beta cDNA libraries. In the authors' own workflow: Raw reads were processed with MiGEC to extract unique molecular identifiers, and MiXCR was used to determine CDR3 positions. Recombination models were inferred per individual with the repgenHMM and IGoR tools using an EM algorithm. The tcR package in R was used for shared clonotype analysis, with sharing normalized by the product of cloneset sizes. To study raw recombination without the effects of thymic and clonal selection, out-of-frame nonproductive sequences were analyzed. TCRdb passed the public sequencing reads through fastp at Q25 and MiXCR, retaining productive beta sequences. Entries that share a CDR3 protein sequence are merged under the most common genes and DNA. None of the V and J calls come from the authors' own analysis; TCRdb made them. A total of about 190,000 distinct CDR3 sequences appear in this sample, around 15% of them only once. 35% to 50% of the sample belongs to the ten largest clones.

Every donor in the study was a healthy Caucasian. Three pairs of female monozygotic twins, all aged about 18 to 29 years, made up the twin cohort. Positive isolation kits from Invitrogen were used to isolate the CD4+ and CD8+ T cell populations. The research as a whole found: The excess sharing between twins in beta out-of-frame sequences was weaker because fewer shared sequences reduced the signal-to-noise ratio. Because the same donors could not be followed over many years, the conclusions depended on cross-sectional statistical analysis. Out-of-frame TCR alpha sequences shared between twins showed an excess of low generation-probability sequences compared with coincidental sharing between unrelated individuals. Fewer insertions were carried by abundant cord blood beta clonotypes, a similar but weaker trend appeared in young adult naive repertoires, and no such trend appeared in memory repertoires. Recombination models systematically underestimated out-of-frame TCR alpha sharing in monozygotic twins but agreed with sharing between unrelated individuals. Invariant T cells such as MAIT and iNKT could partly confound zero-insertion analyses, though diverse VJ usage argued against this for most clonotypes.

Comments on this clonotype: It lacks a known antigen. No much larger clone is present one base from it, and per-base qualities are unavailable.

Taken from cysteine to phenylalanine, the CDR3 has 15 residues. The sequence is cut down to CDR3 DNA, 45 bases in frame from base 1. V is cut by 4 bases and J by 0 bases, and the space between the germline ends is 10 bases. The CDR1 and CDR2 encoded by the germline V gene are LGHNA and YNFKEQ. These data were likewise used in another study, on T cells expressing NK-cell markers. Reported in the second study: Roughly 8 donors provided sorted CD3+CD56+NKG2C+, CD3+CD56+NKG2C- and CD3+CD56-NKG2C+ T-cell subsets, whose TCR beta-chain repertoires were profiled. Seven of the eight sequenced donors were HCMV-seropositive and one was HCMV-seronegative. In several experiments an anti-gammadeltaTCR antibody was added to restrict sorting to alphabetaTCR-expressing T cells. In roughly six donors, the dominant CD3+CD56+NKG2C+ clonotypes ranked among the top 10 CD8+ clonotypes, making up roughly 1.0-7.0% of CD8+ T cells. Those dominant clonotypes were again the most abundant among CD3+CD56-NKG2C+ cells in a handful of donors, at 28.3-60.1%. It remained unclear whether the expanded NKG2C-expressing T cell clones were specific for HCMV antigens. Randomly selected healthy volunteers, three men and five women, were used as the eight sequenced donors. A commercial ELISA kit detecting HCMV-specific IgG in serum was used to determine HCMV serostatus. Reads were demultiplexed and grouped by UMI with MIGEC, and clonotypes were assembled and quantified with MiTCR. To remove erroneous sequences, TCR cDNA sequences were retained only when supported by two or more reads. The tcR package was used for downstream repertoire analysis, with clonotypes matched between fractions based on CDR3 nucleotide sequence plus V segment. Antigen specificity was annotated against VDJdb with VDJmatch, allowing one amino acid substitution in CDR3.

The sample was CD8+ T cells sorted from blood. The chain joins TRBV4-2 to TRBJ2-1; a confident D gene designation cannot be given. The sequence derives from a woman between 18 and 29 years old in good health. In nucleotide form, the sequence is TGTGCCAGCAGCCCCGATGAGAGCTCCTACAATGAGCAGTTCTTC. This encodes CASSPDESSYNEQFF.